This TCR beta chain was documented in a study of spatial heterogeneity in lung cancer. The CDR3 runs 19 residues. With V trimmed by 1 base and J by 4 bases, 14 bases remained unmatched. The germline V gene has CDR1 SGHTA and CDR2 FQGNSA. This clonotype was detected ten times or more. TCRdb analysed the 5' RACE reads with MiXCR anew, one entry per CDR3 protein. Among 14,000 to 15,000 distinct CDR3 sequences listed, approximately 11% were seen once. Time point given: sample taken at primary tumor resection. Unsorted samples of tumor, nontumor lung or frozen PBMC had their whole RNA sequenced. This specimen was PBMCs, taken at surgery. The V and J genes are TRBV7-2 and TRBJ2-5; 11 bases agree with TRBD2. This receptor was obtained from a female donor with early-stage non-small cell lung cancer. The CDR3 region has the DNA TGTGCCAGCAGCTTAGTGAGGAGTAGCGGGGGGGCGTTTGGAGAGACCCAGTACTTC. Amino acid sequence: CASSLVRSSGGAFGETQYF. Drawing the rest from reference TRBV7-2 and TRBJ2-5, the complete variable domain is GAGVSQSPSNKVTEKGKDVELRCDPISGHTALYWYRQSLGQGLEFLIYFQGNSAPDKSGLPSDRFSAERTGGSVSTLTIQRTQQEDSAVYLCASSLVRSSGGAFGETQYFGPGTRLLVL.